This is a list of T cell receptor beta chains from one sample in a study of CD8+ T cells in alopecia areata. Generated by immunoSEQ multiplex PCR, the TCRdb table keeps only in-frame clones and is missing some. The top ten clones hold around 1.3% of a sample with more than 200,000 clones, around 66% of them seen once. Sequencing was performed on CD4+ T cells sorted from blood, taken between weeks 43 and 45, from a patient treated with tofacitinib. Receptors were obtained from a human donor with alopecia areata. CDR3s include the opening cysteine and the closing phenylalanine or tryptophan. The D gene is left open where the match is weak. For some rows the clone size is stated as once, few or many, or as a class when expanded; others skip it.

cdr3_nt,cdr3_aa,d_call,j_call,clone_size,v_call
TGTGCCTGGCAAGGGCAGAATCAGCCCCAGCATTTT,CAWQGQNQPQHF,NA,TRBJ1-5,NA,TRBV30
TGTGCCAGCAGCTTAGAGCGAGGGAGGGGTTCCTACGAGCAGTACTTC,CASSLERGRGSYEQYF,TRBD2,TRBJ2-7,once,TRBV7-9
TGTGCCAGCACCCGGGACTTCAGAACCCAGCCCCAGCATTTT,CASTRDFRTQPQHF,NA,TRBJ1-5,NA,TRBV2
TGCGCCAGCAGCCCCCCGGGACTAGTTTCAGATACGCAGTATTTT,CASSPPGLVSDTQYF,TRBD2,TRBJ2-3,NA,TRBV4-1
TGCAGCGTTGCCGACAGGGCGGGTTCACCCCTCCACTTT,CSVADRAGSPLHF,TRBD1,TRBJ1-6,NA,TRBV29-1
TGTGCCAGCAGCCCGTCAAGACTAGCGGGGGGACACAATGAGCAGTTCTTC,CASSPSRLAGGHNEQFF,TRBD2,TRBJ2-1,NA,TRBV11-3
TGCGCCAGCAGCCAAGACAGGAGCTATGGCTACACCTTC,CASSQDRSYGYTF,NA,TRBJ1-2,NA,TRBV4-3
TGTGCCAGCAGCTTGGTGGGACTTGGCTACAATGAGCAGTTCTTC,CASSLVGLGYNEQFF,NA,TRBJ2-1,NA,TRBV5-4
TGTGCCAGCAGCGTAACGGGGGACAGTGAGAATACGCAGTATTTT,CASSVTGDSENTQYF,NA,TRBJ2-3,NA,TRBV9
TGTGCCAGCAGTTTAGAGTTTACAGGGGGCGTTTCACCCCTCCACTTT,CASSLEFTGGVSPLHF,TRBD1,TRBJ1-6,NA,TRBV27
TGCGCCAGCAGCCAAGAAACGTACTATGGCTACACCTTC,CASSQETYYGYTF,NA,TRBJ1-2,NA,TRBV4-3
TGCGCCAGCAGCCAAGATCCCCCAGGGGCGAAAAACTATGGCTACACCTTC,CASSQDPPGAKNYGYTF,NA,TRBJ1-2,few,TRBV4-3
TGTGCCAGCAGCTTAGGATTGTTCGGCTACACCTTC,CASSLGLFGYTF,NA,TRBJ1-2,NA,TRBV7-2
TGTGCCAGCAGCTGGGGTGGGGAAAACACTGAAGCTTTCTTT,CASSWGGENTEAFF,NA,TRBJ1-1,NA,TRBV7-8
TGTGCCAGCAGCTTTTCTAGCTCAGATACGCAGTATTTT,CASSFSSSDTQYF,NA,TRBJ2-3,NA,TRBV7-2
TGTGCCAGCAGTTATTTATCGGGGGCAGGGGAGCAGTACTTC,CASSYLSGAGEQYF,NA,TRBJ2-7,NA,TRBV6-6